Listed here is a single T cell receptor (beta chain). This entry is derived from a study of blood T cell repertoires in COVID-19. Background on the study: Sample material is recorded as cDNA or gDNA derived from T cells, B-cell-depleted T cells, or PBMCs.

The V gene end was trimmed by 0 bases and the J gene end by 1 base; junction bases not matched to a gene: 2. There are 17 residues in the CDR3. Germline-derived CDR1 and CDR2 are KGHDR and SFDVKD. Repertoires were generated with immunoSEQ multiplex PCR, while TCRdb's copy carries only in-frame clones and drops some. This table holds about 36,000 clones, about 88% found once. The chain combines TRBV24-1 with TRBJ2-1; 10 bases fit TRBD2. This clonotype was obtained from a human donor in a cohort sampled during active COVID-19. The specimen sequenced was peripheral blood. The CDR3: CATSDLFSGGSYNEQFF. The CDR3 DNA reads as TGTGCCACCAGTGATTTGTTTAGCGGGGGGTCCTACAATGAGCAGTTCTTC.